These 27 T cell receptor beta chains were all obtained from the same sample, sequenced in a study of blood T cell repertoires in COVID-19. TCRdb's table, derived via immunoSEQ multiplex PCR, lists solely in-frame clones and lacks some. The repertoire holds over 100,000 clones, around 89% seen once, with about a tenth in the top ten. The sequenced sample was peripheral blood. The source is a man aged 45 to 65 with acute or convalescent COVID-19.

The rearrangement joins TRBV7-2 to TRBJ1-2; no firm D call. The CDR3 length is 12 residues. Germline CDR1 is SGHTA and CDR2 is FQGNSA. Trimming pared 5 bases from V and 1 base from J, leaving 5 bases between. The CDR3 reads CASSASNYGYTF. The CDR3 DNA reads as TGTGCCAGCAGCGCCAGTAACTATGGCTACACCTTC.

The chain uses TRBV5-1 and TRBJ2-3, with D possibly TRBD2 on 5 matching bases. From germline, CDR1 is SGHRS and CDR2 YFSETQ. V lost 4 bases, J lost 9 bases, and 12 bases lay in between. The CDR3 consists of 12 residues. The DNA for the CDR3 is TGCGCCAGCAGCCCGGAGAGGGAGACGCAGTATTTT. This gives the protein CASSPERETQYF.

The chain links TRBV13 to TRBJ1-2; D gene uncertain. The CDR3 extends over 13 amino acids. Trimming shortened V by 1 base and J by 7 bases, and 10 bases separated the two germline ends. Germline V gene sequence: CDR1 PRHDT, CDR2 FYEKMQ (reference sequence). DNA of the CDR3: TGTGCCAGCAGCTTAGTTTCGGCGGGTGGCTACACCTTC. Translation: CASSLVSAGGYTF.

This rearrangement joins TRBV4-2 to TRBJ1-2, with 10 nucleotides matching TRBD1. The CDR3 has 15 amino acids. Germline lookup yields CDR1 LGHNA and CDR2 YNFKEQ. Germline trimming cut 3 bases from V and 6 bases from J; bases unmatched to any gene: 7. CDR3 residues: CASSHVGQGNDGYTF. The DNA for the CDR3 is TGTGCCAGCAGCCATGTGGGACAGGGGAACGATGGCTACACCTTC.

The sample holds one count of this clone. The CDR3 nucleotides are TGTGCCAGCAGTCCCCCGGGACAGGTACAGGTCTATGGCTACACCTTC. It is translated as CASSPPGQVQVYGYTF. This chain connects TRBV28 to TRBJ1-2; 8 bases are a match to TRBD1. The V gene's germline CDR1 is MDHEN and CDR2 SYDVKM. V lost 5 bases and J lost 4; bases outside the gene matches: 12. The CDR3 has 16 amino acids.

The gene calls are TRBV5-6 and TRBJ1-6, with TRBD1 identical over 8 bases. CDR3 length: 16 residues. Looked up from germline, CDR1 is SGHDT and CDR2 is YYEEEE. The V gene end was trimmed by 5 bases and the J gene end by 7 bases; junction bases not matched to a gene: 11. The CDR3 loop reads CASRVTLDRGNSPLHF. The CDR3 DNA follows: TGTGCCAGCAGAGTGACCCTCGACAGGGGAAATTCACCCCTCCACTTT.

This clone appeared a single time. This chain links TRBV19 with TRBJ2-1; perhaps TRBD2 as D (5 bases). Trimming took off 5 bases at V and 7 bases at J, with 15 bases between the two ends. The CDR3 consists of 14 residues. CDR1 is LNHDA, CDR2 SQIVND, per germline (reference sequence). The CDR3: CASSSGNRRNEQFF. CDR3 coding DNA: TGTGCCAGTAGTTCCGGGAACCGGAGGAATGAGCAGTTCTTC.

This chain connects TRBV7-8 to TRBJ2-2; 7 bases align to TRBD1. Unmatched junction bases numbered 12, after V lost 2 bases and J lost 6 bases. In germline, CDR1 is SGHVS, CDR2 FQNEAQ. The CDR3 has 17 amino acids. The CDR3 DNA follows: TGTGCCAGCAGCTTAAAGAGACAGGGTATTTTCGCCGGGGAGCTGTTTTTT. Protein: CASSLKRQGIFAGELFF.

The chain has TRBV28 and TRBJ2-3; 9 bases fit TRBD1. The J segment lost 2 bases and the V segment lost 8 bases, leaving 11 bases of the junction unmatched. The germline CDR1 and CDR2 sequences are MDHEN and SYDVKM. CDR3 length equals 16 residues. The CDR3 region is CASAVGGQGNTDTQYF. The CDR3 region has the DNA TGTGCCAGCGCCGTGGGGGGACAGGGCAACACAGATACGCAGTATTTT.

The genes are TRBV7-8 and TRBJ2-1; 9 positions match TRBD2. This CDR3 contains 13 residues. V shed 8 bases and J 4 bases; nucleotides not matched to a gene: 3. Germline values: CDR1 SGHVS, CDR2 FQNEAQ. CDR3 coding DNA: TGTGCCAGCGGTCTAGCGGGGTACAATGAGCAGTTCTTC. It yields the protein CASGLAGYNEQFF.

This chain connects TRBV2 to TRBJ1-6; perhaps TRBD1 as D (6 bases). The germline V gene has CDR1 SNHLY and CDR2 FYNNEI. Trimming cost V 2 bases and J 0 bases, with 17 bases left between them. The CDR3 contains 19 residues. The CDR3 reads CASSELGGLAFSYNSPLHF. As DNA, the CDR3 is TGTGCCAGCAGTGAACTGGGGGGGCTTGCCTTCTCCTATAATTCACCCCTCCACTTT.

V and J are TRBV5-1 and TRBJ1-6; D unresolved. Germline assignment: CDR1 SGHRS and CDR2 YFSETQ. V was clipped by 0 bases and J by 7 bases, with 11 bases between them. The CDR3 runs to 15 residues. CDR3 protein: CASSLGESRNSPLHF. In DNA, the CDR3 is TGCGCCAGCAGCTTGGGGGAGAGCCGGAATTCACCCCTCCACTTT.

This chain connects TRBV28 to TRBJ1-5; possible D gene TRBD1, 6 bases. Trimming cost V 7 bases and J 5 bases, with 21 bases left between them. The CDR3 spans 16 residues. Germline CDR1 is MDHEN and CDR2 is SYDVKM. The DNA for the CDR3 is TGTGCCAGCACCCCCCCCGGGGACATGGGGCATCAGCCCCAGCATTTT. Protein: CASTPPGDMGHQPQHF.

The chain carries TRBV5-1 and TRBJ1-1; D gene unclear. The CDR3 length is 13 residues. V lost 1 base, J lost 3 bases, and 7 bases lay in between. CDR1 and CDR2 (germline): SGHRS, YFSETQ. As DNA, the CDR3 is TGCGCCAGCAGCTTGAGTACAGACACTGAAGCTTTCTTT. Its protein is CASSLSTDTEAFF.

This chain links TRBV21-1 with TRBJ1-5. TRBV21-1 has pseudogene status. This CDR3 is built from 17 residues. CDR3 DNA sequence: TGTGCCAGCAGCAAAGTCCTGGGGAGATCTAGCAATCAGCCCCAGCATTTT. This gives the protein CASSKVLGRSSNQPQHF.

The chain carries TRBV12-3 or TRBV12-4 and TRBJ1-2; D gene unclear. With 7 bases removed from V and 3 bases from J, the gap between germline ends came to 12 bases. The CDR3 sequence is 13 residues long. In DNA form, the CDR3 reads TGTGCCAGCACCCTAGGATTCTACTATGGCTACACCTTC. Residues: CASTLGFYYGYTF.

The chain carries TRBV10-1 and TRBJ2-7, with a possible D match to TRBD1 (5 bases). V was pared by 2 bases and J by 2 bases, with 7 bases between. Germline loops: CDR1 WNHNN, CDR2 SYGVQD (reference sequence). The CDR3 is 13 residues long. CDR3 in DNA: TGCGCCAGCAGTGAGGACAGCACCTACGAGCAGTACTTC. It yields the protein CASSEDSTYEQYF.

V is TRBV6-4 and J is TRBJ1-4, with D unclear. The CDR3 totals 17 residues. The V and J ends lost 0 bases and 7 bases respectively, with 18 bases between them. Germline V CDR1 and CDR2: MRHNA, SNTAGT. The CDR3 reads CASSDSPLVLEVEKLFF. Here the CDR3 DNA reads TGTGCCAGCAGTGACTCCCCATTGGTTTTAGAAGTTGAAAAACTGTTTTTT.

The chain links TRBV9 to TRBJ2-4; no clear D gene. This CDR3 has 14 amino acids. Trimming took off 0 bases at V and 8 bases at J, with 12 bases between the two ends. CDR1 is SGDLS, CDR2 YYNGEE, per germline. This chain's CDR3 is CASSVGVAWDIQYF. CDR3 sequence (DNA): TGTGCCAGCAGCGTAGGGGTAGCCTGGGACATTCAGTACTTC.

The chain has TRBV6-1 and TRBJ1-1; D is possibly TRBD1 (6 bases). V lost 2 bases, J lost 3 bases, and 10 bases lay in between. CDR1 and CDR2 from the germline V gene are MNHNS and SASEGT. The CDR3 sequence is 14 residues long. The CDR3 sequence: CASSESGGYTEAFF. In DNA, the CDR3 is TGTGCCAGCAGTGAATCGGGGGGCTACACTGAAGCTTTCTTT.

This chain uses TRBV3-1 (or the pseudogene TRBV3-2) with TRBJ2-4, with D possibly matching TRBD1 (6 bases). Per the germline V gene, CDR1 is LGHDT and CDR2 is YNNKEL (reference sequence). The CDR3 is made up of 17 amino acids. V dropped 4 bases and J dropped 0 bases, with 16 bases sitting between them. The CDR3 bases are TGTGCCAGCAGCCTACAGGGAGCTCGGCTAGCCAAAAACATTCAGTACTTC. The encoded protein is CASSLQGARLAKNIQYF.

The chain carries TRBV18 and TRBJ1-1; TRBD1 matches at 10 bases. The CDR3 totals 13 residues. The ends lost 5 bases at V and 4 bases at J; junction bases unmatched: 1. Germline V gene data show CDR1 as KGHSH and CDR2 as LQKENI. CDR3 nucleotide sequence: TGTGCCAGCTCAAGGGACAGGGGCACTGAAGCTTTCTTT. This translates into CASSRDRGTEAFF.

Here the CDR3 reads CASSPRDREGNTEAFF. Here the CDR3 DNA reads TGTGCCAGCTCACCTCGGGACAGGGAGGGAAACACTGAAGCTTTCTTT. This sequence joins TRBV18 and TRBJ1-1; 9 positions match TRBD1. Germline V gene data show CDR1 as KGHSH and CDR2 as LQKENI. This CDR3 is 16 amino acids long. The J segment lost 2 bases and the V segment lost 3 bases, leaving 7 bases of the junction unmatched.

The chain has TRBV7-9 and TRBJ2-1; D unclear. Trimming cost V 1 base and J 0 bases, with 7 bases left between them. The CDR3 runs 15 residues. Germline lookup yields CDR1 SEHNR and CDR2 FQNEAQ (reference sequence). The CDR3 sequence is CASSLETSSYNEQFF. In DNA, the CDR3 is TGTGCCAGCAGCTTAGAAACGAGCTCCTACAATGAGCAGTTCTTC.

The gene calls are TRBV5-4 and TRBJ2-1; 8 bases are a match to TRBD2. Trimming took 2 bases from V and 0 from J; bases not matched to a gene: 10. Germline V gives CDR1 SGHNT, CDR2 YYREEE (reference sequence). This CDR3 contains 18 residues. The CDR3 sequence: CASSLGPLAGLSYNEQFF. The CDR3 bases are TGTGCCAGCAGCTTAGGACCATTAGCGGGACTCTCCTACAATGAGCAGTTCTTC.

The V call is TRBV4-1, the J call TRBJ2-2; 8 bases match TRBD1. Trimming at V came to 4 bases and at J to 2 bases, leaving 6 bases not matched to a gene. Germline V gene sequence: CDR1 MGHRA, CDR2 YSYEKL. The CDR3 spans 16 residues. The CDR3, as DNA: TGCGCCAGCAGCCGCCCGGGACAGGTTAACACCGGGGAGCTGTTTTTT. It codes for CASSRPGQVNTGELFF.

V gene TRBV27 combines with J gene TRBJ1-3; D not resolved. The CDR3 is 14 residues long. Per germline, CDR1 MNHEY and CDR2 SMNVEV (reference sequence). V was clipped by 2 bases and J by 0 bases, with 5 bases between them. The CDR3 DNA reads TGTGCCAGCAGTTTAGCCGGCTCTGGAAACACCATATATTTT. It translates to CASSLAGSGNTIYF.